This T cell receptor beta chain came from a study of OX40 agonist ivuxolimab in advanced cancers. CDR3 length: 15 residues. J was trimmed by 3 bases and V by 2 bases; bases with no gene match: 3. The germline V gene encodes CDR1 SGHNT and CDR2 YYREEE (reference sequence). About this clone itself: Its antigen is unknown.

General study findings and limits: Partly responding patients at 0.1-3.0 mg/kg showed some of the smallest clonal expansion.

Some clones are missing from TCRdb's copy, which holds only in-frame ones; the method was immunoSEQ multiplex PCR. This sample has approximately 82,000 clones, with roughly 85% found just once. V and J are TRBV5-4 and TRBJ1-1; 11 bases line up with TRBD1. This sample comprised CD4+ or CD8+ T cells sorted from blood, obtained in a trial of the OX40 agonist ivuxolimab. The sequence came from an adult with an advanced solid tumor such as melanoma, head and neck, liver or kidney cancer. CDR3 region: CASSLPGQGDTEAFF. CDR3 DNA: TGTGCCAGCAGCTTACCGGGACAGGGGGACACTGAAGCTTTCTTT.